Below, one TCR beta chain is given with its context. Three rounds of nested PCR, following a modified ARM-PCR protocol, produced the TCRbeta library. TCRdb processed the multiplex PCR reads anew with MiXCR; each CDR3 protein has one entry. Of around 82,000 distinct CDR3 sequences listed, 70% to 90% are singletons. This sample was taken from a study of tumor and adjacent non-tumor tissue in lung cancer. In the study overall: Stage I to III disease affected 9 to 10 men and about 5 women aged about 31 to 80. Approximately 4 million productive TCRbeta reads were obtained per sample on average.

The template was RNA from unsorted bulk tissue. More than 3 cm separated this lung sample from the edge of the tumor. With V trimmed by 9 bases and J by 9 bases, 25 bases remained unmatched. The length of the CDR3 is 18 residues. CDR1 SGHNT and CDR2 YENEEA come from the germline V gene. The specimen was distant non-tumor lung tissue. The origin of this receptor is a man aged 55 to 70 with non-small cell lung cancer. This chain joins TRBV11-3 and TRBJ2-2; 7 bases agree with TRBD2. In nucleotides, the CDR3 is TGTGCCAGTAACTCCCGGGGAACGGGAGGATACAGAGCCCGGGAGCTGTTTTTT. As protein: CASNSRGTGGYRARELFF.